This T cell receptor (beta chain) was recorded in a study of CD8+ T cells in alopecia areata. Germline V gene lookup returns CDR1 SEHNR and CDR2 FQNEAQ (reference sequence). J was trimmed by 5 bases and V by 7 bases; bases with no gene match: 18. The length of the CDR3 is 19 residues. This sample's treatment: oral pan-JAK inhibitor, 5-10 mg twice daily. From alopecia areata patients, lesional scalp punch biopsies and peripheral blood were collected. RNA extraction was followed by reverse transcription into cDNA, which acted as the sequencing template. Clones were read by immunoSEQ multiplex PCR, and TCRdb kept only the in-frame ones, dropping some. The sample comprises 15,000 to 20,000 clones, 50% to 70% of which are singletons, and approximately 8% rests with the top ten. Notes on the study in general: Tofacitinib produced a significant decrease in scalp clonality and in expanded CD8+ clones among the top 100.

Worth noting for this clone: What it binds is not known.

Source: skin, taken at week 4, from a patient treated with tofacitinib. J is TRBJ1-6 and V is TRBV7-9, with 9 bases lining up with TRBD1. This clonotype originated in a human donor with alopecia areata. For the CDR3, the DNA is TGTGCCAGCAACCGAAATCTAGGCGCCGGGACAGGGAATAATTCACCCCTCCACTTT. It encodes CASNRNLGAGTGNNSPLHF.